This T cell receptor beta chain is drawn from a study of T cells in Graves' hyperthyroidism and ophthalmopathy. Study-level points and caveats: Ophthalmopathy could be told apart from stable hyperthyroidism with a 13 V-J model.

Researchers took RNA transcripts and amplified the TCR beta CDR3 regions from them. The study used the HTBI primer set for a first-round RT-PCR of the TCR CDR3. TCRdb independently ran MiXCR on the multiplex PCR reads; one entry per CDR3 protein. Of hundreds of thousands of distinct CDR3 sequences listed, about 15% were seen once; the top ten hold approximately 12%. In its sample, this clonotype was seen many times. Its antigen remains unidentified. With 1 base removed from V and 5 bases from J, the gap between germline ends came to 14 bases. This CDR3 has 15 residues. CDR1 is MDHEN and CDR2 is SYDVKM in the germline V gene.

The sequenced sample was blood. The chain employs TRBV28 and TRBJ2-5, with a tentative D call TRBD1 (6 bases). The source is a woman in her forties or fifties with Graves' ophthalmopathy. In nucleotides, the CDR3 is TGTGCCAGCAGTTTATTTACAGGGATAGTTGAGACCCAGTACTTC. It codes for CASSLFTGIVETQYF.